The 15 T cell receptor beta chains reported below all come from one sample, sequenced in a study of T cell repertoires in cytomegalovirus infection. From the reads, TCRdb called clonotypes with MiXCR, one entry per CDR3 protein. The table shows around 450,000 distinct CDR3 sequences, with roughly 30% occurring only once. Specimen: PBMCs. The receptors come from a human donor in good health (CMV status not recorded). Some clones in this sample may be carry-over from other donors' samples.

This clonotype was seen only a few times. The CDR3 protein is CASSPPGQGAGTGELFF. The DNA of the CDR3 is TGTGCCAGCAGCCCCCCGGGACAGGGGGCCGGCACCGGGGAGCTGTTTTTT. The chain uses TRBV14 and TRBJ2-2; 12 positions match TRBD1. In germline, CDR1 is SGHDN, CDR2 FVKESK. The CDR3 totals 17 residues. The V segment lost 4 bases and the J segment 4 bases; nucleotides outside the gene matches: 7. Combining the CDR3 with reference TRBV14 and TRBJ2-2 gives the whole variable domain EAGVTQFPSHSVIEKGQTVTLRCDPISGHDNLYWYRRVMGKEIKFLLHFVKESKQDESGMPNNRFLAERTGGTYSTLKVQPAELEDSGVYFCASSPPGQGAGTGELFFGEGSRLTVL.

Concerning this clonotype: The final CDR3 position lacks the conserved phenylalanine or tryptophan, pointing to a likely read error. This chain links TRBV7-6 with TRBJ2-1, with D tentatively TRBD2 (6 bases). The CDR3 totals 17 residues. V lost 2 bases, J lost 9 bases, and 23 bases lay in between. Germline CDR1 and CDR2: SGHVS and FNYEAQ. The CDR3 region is CASSLSSFGRWSTEQFV. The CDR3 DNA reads TGTGCCAGCAGCTTAAGTAGCTTCGGGAGATGGTCCACTGAGCAGTTCGTC.

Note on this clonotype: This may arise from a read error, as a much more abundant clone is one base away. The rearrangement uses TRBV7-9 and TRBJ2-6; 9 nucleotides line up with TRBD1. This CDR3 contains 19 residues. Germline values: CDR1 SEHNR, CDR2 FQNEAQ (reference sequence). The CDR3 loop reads CASSLPIGTGSSGANVLNF. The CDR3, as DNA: TGTGCCAGCAGCTTACCAATAGGGACAGGGAGCTCTGGGGCCAACGTCCTGAATTTC.

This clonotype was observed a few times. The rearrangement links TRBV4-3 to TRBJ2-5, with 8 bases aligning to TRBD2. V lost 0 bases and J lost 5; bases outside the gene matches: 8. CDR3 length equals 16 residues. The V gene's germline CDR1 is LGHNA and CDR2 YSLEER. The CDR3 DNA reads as TGCGCCAGCAGCCAAGATGGGGAACTAGCGGTGGAGACCCAGTACTTC. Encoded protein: CASSQDGELAVETQYF.

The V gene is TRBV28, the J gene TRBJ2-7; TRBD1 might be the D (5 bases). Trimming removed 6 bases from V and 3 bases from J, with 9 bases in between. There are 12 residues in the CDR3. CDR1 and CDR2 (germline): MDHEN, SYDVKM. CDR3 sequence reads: CASSKTDYEQYF. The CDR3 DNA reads TGTGCCAGCAGCAAGACAGACTACGAGCAGTACTTC.

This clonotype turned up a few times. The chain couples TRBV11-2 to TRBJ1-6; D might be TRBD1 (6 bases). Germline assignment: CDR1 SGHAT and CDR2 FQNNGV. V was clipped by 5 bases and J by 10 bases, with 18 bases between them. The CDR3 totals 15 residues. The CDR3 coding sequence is TGTGCCAGCAGCCCCAGGACAGCGGCTAAGTCACCCCTCCACTTT. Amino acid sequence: CASSPRTAAKSPLHF.

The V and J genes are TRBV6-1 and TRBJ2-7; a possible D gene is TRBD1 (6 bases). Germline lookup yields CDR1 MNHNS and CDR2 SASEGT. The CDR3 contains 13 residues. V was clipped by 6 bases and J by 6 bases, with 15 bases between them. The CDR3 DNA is TGTGCCAGCAGCTCCGGGACACCCGTCGAGCAGTACTTC. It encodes CASSSGTPVEQYF.

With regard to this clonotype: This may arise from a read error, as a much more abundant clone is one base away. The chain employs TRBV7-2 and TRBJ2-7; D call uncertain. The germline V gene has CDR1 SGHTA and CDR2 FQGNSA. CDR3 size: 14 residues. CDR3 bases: TGTGCCAGAAGCTTACCGGACGATACCTACGAGCAGTACTTC. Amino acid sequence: CARSLPDDTYEQYF.

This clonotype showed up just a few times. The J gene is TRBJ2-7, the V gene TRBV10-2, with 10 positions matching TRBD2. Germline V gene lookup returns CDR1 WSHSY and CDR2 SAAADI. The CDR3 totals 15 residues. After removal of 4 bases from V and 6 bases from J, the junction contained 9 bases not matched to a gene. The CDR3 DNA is TGCGCCAGCAGTGTACTTAGCGGGGGGCAGGGCGAGCAGTACTTC. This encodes CASSVLSGGQGEQYF.

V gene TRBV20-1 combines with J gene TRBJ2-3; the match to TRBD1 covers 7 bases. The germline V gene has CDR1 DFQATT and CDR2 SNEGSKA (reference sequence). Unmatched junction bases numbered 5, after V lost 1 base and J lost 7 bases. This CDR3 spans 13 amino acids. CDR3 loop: CSARADRANTQYF. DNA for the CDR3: TGCAGTGCTAGAGCCGACAGGGCCAATACGCAGTATTTT.

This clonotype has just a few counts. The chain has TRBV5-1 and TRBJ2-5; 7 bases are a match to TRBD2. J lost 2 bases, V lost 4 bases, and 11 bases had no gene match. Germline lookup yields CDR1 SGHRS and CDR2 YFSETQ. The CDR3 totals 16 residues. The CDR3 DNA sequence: TGCGCCAGCAGCCATGGGACTACCCTCGGTCAAGAGACCCAGTACTTC. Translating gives CASSHGTTLGQETQYF.

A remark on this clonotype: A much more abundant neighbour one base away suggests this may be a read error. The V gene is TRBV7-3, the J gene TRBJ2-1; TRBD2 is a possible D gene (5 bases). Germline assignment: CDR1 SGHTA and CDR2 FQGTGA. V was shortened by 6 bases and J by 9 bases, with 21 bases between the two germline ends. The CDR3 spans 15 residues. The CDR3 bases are TGTGCCAGCAGTTCTACAGCGGCACGGACCACTGAGCAGTTCTTC. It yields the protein CASSSTAARTTEQFF.

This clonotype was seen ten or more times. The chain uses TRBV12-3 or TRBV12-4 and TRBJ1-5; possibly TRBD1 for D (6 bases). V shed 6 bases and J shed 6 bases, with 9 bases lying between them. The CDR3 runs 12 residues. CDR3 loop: CASSPRGQPQHF. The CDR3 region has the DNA TGTGCCAGCAGCCCCAGGGGTCAGCCCCAGCATTTT.

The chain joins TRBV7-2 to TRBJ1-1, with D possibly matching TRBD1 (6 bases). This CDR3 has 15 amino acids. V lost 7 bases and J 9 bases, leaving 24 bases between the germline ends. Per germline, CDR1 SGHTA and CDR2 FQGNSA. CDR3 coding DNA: TGTGCCAGCATACCCCCGGGGAGGGGGTTTAGGAAAGCTTTCTTT. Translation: CASIPPGRGFRKAFF.

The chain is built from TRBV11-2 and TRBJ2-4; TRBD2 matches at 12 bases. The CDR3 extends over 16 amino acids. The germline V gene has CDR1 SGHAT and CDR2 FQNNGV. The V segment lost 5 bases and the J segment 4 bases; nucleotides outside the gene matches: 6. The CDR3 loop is CASSPGLAGTKNIQYF. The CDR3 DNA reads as TGTGCCAGCAGCCCCGGACTAGCGGGGACAAAAAACATTCAGTACTTC.